These 7 T cell receptor beta chains were sequenced from one sample in a study of blood T cell repertoires in COVID-19. The assay was immunoSEQ multiplex PCR, and TCRdb's table has in-frame clones only and misses some. The sample records roughly 120,000 clones, roughly 80% being singletons. Sequencing used peripheral blood. Receptors were obtained from a man aged 80 or over with COVID-19, enrolled during active disease.

The chain employs TRBV6-5 and TRBJ2-7; TRBD2 agrees at 7 bases. The V and J ends lost 6 bases and 6 bases, in that order; junction bases with no gene match: 11. CDR3 length: 14 residues. CDR1 and CDR2 (germline): MNHEY, SVGAGI. The CDR3 protein is CASSSLRRESEQYF. CDR3 in DNA: TGTGCCAGCAGCTCCTTGCGGCGGGAGAGCGAGCAGTACTTC.

The chain couples TRBV29-1 to TRBJ1-1, with no clear D. Germline loops: CDR1 SQVTM, CDR2 ANQGSEA. V lost 7 bases to trimming and J lost 0 bases, with 3 bases between them. The CDR3 has 10 residues. The CDR3 loop is CSAMNTEAFF. In DNA, the CDR3 is TGCAGCGCCATGAACACTGAAGCTTTCTTT.

In this sample, this clone turned up a few times. The rearrangement joins TRBV6-2 or TRBV6-3 to TRBJ2-5; the match to TRBD2 covers 8 bases. V trimming: 6 bases; J trimming: 4 bases; junction bases outside the gene matches: 10. CDR1 and CDR2 (germline): MNHEY, SVGEGT. The CDR3 contains 15 residues. The CDR3 here is CASSSGGGQLETQYF. As DNA, the CDR3 is TGTGCCAGCAGCTCCGGGGGGGGGCAGCTAGAGACCCAGTACTTC.

J is TRBJ2-3 and V is TRBV19; 8 nucleotides line up with TRBD1. V lost 5 bases and J lost 1; bases outside the gene matches: 5. The CDR3 totals 15 residues. Germline assignment: CDR1 LNHDA and CDR2 SQIVND (reference sequence). CDR3 nucleotides: TGTGCCAGTAGTCCGTCAGGGGGCGGCACAGATACGCAGTATTTT. It is translated as CASSPSGGGTDTQYF.

This chain connects TRBV15 to TRBJ2-1; the match to TRBD2 covers 14 bases. Trimming at V came to 1 base and at J to 7 bases, leaving 6 bases not matched to a gene. The CDR3 runs to 17 residues. Germline CDR1 LNHNV, CDR2 YYDKDF (reference sequence). In DNA, the CDR3 is TGTGCCACCAGCAGAGTGTCCGGGACTAGCGGGAGAAATGAGCAGTTCTTC. Protein product: CATSRVSGTSGRNEQFF.

V is TRBV7-3 and J is TRBJ2-2, with TRBD1 identical over 7 bases. The CDR3 has 17 residues. Looked up from germline, CDR1 is SGHTA and CDR2 is FQGTGA. Losses at the gene ends were 4 bases for V and 2 bases for J; bases not matched to a gene: 10. The CDR3 loop reads CASSSQQGLGNTGELFF. The CDR3 region has the DNA TGTGCCAGCAGCTCACAACAGGGGTTGGGAAACACCGGGGAGCTGTTTTTT.

The sample holds a few counts of this clone. The V call is TRBV28, the J call TRBJ2-7, with a possible D match to TRBD1 (6 bases). The ends were cut back, 6 bases at V and 1 base at J, with 10 bases in the middle. Germline V gene sequence: CDR1 MDHEN, CDR2 SYDVKM. The CDR3 runs to 13 residues. The CDR3 DNA is TGTGCCAGCAGAGTACAGGGTTCCTACGAGCAGTACTTC. This encodes CASRVQGSYEQYF.